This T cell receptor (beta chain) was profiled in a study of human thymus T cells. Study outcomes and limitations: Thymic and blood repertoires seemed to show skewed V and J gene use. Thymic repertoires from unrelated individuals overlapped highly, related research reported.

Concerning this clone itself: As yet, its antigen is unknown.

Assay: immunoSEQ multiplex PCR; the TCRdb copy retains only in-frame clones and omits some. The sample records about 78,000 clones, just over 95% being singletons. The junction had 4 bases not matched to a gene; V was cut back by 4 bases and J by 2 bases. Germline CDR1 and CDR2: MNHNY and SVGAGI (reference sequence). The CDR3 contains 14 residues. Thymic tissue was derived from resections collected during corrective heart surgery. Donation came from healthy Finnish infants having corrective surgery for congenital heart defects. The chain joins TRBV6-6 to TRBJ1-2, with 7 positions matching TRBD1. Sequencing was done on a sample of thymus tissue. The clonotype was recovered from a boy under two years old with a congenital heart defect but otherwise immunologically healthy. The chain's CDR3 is CASSFQGENYGYTF. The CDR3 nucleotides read TGTGCCAGCAGTTTTCAGGGGGAAAACTATGGCTACACCTTC.